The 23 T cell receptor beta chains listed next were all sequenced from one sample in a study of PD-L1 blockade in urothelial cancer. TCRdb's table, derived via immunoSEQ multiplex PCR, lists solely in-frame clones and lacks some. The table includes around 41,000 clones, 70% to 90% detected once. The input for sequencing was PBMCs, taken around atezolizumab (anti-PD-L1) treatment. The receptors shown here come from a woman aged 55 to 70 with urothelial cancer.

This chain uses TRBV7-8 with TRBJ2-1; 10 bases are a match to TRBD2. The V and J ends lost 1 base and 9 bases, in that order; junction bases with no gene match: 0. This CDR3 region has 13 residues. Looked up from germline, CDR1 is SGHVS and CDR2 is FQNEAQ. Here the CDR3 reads CASSLGLAGEQFF. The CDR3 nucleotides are TGTGCCAGCAGCTTAGGACTAGCGGGTGAGCAGTTCTTC.

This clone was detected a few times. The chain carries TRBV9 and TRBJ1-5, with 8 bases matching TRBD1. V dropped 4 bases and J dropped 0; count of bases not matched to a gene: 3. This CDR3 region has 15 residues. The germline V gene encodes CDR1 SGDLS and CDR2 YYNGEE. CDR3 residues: CASSTGGDSNQPQHF. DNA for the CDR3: TGTGCCAGCAGCACAGGGGGGGATAGCAATCAGCCCCAGCATTTT.

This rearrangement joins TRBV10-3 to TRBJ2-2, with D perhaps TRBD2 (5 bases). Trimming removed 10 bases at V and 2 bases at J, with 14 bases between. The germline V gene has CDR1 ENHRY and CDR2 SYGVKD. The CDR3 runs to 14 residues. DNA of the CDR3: TGTGCCACGCGAGGGTGGGGAAACACCGGGGAGCTGTTTTTT. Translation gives CATRGWGNTGELFF.

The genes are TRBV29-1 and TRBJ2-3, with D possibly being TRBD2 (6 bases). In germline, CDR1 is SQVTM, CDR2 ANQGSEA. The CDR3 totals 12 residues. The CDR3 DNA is TGCAGTGATAGCGGCCTGGGTGATACGCAGTATTTT. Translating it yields CSDSGLGDTQYF.

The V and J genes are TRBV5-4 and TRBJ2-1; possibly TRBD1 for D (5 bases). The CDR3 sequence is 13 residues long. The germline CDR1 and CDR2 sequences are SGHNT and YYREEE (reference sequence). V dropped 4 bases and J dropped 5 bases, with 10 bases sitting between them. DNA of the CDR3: TGTGCCAGCAGCACCAGGGATGACAATGAGCAGTTCTTC. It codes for CASSTRDDNEQFF. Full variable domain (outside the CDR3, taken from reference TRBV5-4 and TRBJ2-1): ETGVTQSPTHLIKTRGQQVTLRCSSQSGHNTVSWYQQALGQGPQFIFQYYREEENGRGNFPPRFSGLQFPNYSSELNVNALELDDSALYLCASSTRDDNEQFFGPGTRLTVL.

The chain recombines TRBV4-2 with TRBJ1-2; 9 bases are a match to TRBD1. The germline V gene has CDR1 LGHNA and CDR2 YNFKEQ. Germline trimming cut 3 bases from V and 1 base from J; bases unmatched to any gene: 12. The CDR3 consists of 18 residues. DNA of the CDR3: TGTGCCAGCAGCCAGCTTCCGGGACAGGGTGGACTTAACTATGGCTACACCTTC. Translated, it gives CASSQLPGQGGLNYGYTF.

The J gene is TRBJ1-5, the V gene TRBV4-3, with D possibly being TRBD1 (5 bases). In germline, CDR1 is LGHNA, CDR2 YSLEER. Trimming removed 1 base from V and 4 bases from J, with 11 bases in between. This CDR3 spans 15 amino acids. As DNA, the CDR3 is TGCGCCAGCAGCCAAGTACGAGCAGGGAATCAGCCCCAGCATTTT. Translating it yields CASSQVRAGNQPQHF.

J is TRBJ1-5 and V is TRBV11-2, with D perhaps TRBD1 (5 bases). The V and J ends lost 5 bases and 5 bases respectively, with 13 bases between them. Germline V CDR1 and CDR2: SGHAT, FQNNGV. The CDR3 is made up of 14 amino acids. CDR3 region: CASSPQGVHQPQHF. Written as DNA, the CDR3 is TGTGCCAGCAGCCCGCAGGGTGTGCATCAGCCCCAGCATTTT.

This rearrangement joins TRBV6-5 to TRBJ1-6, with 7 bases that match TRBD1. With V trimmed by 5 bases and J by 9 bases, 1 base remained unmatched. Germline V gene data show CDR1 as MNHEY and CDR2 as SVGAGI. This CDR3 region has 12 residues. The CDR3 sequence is CASSRQGSPLHF. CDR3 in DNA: TGTGCCAGCAGTCGACAGGGTTCACCCCTCCACTTT.

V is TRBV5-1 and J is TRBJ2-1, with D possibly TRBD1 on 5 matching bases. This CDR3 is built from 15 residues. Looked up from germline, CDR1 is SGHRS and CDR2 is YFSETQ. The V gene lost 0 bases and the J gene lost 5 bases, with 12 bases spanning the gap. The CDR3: CASSLGQGGHNEQFF. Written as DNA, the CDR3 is TGCGCCAGCAGCTTGGGGCAGGGTGGGCACAATGAGCAGTTCTTC.

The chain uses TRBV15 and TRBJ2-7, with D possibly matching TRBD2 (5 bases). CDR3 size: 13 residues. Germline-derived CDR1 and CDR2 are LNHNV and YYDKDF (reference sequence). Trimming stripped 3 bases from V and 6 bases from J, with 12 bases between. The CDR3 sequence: CATSSRGLGEQYF. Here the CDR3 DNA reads TGTGCCACCAGCAGCCGAGGGTTAGGCGAGCAGTACTTC. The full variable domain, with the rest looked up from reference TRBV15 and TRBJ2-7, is DAMVIQNPRYQVTQFGKPVTLSCSQTLNHNVMYWYQQKSSQAPKLLFHYYDKDFNNEADTPDNFQSRRPNTSFCFLDIRSPGLGDTAMYLCATSSRGLGEQYFGPGTRLTVT.

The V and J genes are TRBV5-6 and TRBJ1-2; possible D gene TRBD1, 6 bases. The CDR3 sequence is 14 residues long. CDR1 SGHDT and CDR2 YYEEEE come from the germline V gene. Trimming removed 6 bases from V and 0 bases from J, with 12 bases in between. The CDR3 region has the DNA TGTGCCAGCACCAGGGACATAACTAACTATGGCTACACCTTC. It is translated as CASTRDITNYGYTF.

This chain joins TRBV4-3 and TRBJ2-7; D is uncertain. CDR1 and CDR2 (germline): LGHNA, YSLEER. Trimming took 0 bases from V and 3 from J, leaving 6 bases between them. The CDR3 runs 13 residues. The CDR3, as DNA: TGCGCCAGCAGCCAAGAGCGCGGCTACGAGCAGTACTTC. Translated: CASSQERGYEQYF.

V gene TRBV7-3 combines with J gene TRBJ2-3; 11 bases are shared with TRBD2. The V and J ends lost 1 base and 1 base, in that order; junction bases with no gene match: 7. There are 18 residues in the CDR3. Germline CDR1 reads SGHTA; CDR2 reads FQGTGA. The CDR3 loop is CASSLRVAGGPGTDTQYF. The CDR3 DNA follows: TGTGCCAGCAGCTTAAGGGTAGCGGGGGGGCCTGGCACAGATACGCAGTATTTT.

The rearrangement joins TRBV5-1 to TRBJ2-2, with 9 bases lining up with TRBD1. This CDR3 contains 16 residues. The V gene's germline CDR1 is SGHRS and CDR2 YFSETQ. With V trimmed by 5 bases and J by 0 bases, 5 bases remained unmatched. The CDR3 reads CASRHTGGANTGELFF. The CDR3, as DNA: TGCGCCAGCAGACACACAGGGGGCGCGAACACCGGGGAGCTGTTTTTT.

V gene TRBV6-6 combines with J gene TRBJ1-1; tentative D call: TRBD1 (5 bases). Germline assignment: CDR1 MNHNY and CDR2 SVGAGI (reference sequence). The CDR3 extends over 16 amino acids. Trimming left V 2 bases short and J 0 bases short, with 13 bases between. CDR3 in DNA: TGTGCCAGCAGTTACCCACAGGACACCATGAACACTGAAGCTTTCTTT. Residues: CASSYPQDTMNTEAFF.

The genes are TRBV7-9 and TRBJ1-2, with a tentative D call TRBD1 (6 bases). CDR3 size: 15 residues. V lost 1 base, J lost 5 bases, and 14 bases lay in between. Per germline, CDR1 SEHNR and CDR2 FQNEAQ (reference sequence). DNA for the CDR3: TGTGCCAGCAGCTTAGTAGGGGGACCCAGGTATGGCTACACCTTC. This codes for CASSLVGGPRYGYTF.

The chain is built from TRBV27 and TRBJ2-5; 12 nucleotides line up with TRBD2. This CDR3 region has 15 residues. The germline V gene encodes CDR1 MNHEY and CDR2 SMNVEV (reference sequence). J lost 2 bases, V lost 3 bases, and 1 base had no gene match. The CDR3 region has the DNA TGTGCCAGCAGTTTGACTAGCGGGGGACAAGAGACCCAGTACTTC. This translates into CASSLTSGGQETQYF.

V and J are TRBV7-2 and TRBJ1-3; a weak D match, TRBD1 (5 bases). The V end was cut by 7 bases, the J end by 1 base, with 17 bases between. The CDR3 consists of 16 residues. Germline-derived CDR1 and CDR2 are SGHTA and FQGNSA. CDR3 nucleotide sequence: TGTGCCAGCACCAAGGCGGGGGTAGGGTCTGGAAACACCATATATTTT. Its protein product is CASTKAGVGSGNTIYF.

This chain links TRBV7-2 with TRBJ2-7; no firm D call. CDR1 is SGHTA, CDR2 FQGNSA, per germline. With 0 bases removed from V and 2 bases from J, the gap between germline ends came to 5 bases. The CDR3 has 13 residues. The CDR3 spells CASSLAPAYEQYF. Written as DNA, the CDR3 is TGTGCCAGCAGCTTAGCCCCAGCCTACGAGCAGTACTTC.

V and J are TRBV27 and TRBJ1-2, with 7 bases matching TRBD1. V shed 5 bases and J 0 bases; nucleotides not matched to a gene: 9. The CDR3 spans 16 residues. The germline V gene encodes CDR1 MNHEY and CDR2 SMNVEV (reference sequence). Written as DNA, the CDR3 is TGTGCCAGCAGTCCAAGGACAGGTGGAGCTAACTATGGCTACACCTTC. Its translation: CASSPRTGGANYGYTF.

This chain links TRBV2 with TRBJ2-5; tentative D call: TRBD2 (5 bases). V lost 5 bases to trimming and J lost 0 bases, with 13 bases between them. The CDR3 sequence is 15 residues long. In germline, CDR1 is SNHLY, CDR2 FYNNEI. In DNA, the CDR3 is TGTGCCAGCAGTTCCGGGATCCCCTACCAAGAGACCCAGTACTTC. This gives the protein CASSSGIPYQETQYF.

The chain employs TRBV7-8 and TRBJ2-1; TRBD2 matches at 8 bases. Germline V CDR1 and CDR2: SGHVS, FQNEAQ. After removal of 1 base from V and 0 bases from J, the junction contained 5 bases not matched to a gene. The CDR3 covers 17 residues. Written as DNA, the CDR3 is TGTGCCAGCAGCTTAGTGCCTAGCGGGTACTCCTACAATGAGCAGTTCTTC. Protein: CASSLVPSGYSYNEQFF.